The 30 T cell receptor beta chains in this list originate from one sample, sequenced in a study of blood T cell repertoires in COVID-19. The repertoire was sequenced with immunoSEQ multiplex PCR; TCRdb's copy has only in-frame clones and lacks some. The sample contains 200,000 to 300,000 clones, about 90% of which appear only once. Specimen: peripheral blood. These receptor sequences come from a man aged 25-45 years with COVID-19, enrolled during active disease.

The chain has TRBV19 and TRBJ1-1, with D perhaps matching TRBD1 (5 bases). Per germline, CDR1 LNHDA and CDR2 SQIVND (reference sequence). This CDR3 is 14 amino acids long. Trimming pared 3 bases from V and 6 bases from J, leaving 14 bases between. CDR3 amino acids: CASSIYSGRPEAFF. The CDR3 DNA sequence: TGTGCCAGTAGTATTTACTCAGGGCGGCCTGAAGCTTTCTTT.

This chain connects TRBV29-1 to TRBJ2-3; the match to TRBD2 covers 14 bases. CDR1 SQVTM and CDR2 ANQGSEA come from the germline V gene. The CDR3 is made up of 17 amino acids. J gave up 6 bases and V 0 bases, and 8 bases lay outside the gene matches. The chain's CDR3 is CSVEDQRLAGGRDTQYF. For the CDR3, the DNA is TGCAGCGTTGAAGATCAACGACTAGCGGGGGGGCGTGATACGCAGTATTTT.

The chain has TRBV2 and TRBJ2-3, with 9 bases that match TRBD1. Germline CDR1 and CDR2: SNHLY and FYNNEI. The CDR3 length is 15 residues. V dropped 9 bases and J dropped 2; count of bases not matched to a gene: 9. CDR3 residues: CARDPGQGITDTQYF. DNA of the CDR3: TGTGCCAGGGACCCTGGACAGGGGATCACAGATACGCAGTATTTT.

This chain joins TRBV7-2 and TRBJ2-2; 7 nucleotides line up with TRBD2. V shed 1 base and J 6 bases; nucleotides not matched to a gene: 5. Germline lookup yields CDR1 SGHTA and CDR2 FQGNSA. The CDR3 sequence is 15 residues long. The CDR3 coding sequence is TGTGCCAGCAGCTTAGTAAGCGGACTAGCCGGGGAGCTGTTTTTT. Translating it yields CASSLVSGLAGELFF.

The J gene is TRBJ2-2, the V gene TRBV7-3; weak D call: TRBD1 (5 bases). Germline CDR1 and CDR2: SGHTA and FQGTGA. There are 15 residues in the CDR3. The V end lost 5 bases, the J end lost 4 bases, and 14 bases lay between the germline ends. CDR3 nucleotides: TGTGCCAGCAGCAGGGGTTCCACTTCCACCGGGGAGCTGTTTTTT. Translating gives CASSRGSTSTGELFF.

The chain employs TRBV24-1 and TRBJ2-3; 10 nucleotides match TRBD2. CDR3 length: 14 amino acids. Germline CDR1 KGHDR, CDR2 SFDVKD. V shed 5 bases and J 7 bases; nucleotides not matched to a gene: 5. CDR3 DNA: TGTGCCACCAGTGCCAGCGGGGGGGCGTATACGCAGTATTTT. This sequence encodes CATSASGGAYTQYF.

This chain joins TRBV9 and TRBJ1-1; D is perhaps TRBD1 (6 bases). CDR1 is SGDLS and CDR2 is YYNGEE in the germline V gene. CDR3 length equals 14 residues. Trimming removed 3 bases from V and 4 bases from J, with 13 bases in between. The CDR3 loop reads CASSGGGEGTEAFF. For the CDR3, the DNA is TGTGCCAGCAGCGGAGGGGGGGAGGGCACTGAAGCTTTCTTT.

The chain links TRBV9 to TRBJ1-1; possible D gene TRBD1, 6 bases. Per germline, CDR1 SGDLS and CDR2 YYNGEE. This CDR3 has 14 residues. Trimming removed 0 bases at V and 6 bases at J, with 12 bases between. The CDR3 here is CASSVEGAGAEAFF. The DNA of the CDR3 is TGTGCCAGCAGCGTAGAAGGAGCAGGGGCTGAAGCTTTCTTT.

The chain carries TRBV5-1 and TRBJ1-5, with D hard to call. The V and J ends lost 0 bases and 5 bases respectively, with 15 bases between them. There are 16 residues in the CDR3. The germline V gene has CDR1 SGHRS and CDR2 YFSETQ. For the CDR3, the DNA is TGCGCCAGCAGCTTGGGAGGAGGCGGGCCTCATCAGCCCCAGCATTTT. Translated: CASSLGGGGPHQPQHF.

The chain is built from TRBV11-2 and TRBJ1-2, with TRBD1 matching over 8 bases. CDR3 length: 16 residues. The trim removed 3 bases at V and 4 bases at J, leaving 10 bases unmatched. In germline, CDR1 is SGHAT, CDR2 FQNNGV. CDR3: CASSFRQQGDSYGYTF. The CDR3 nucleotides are TGTGCCAGCAGCTTTCGCCAACAGGGGGACAGCTATGGCTACACCTTC.

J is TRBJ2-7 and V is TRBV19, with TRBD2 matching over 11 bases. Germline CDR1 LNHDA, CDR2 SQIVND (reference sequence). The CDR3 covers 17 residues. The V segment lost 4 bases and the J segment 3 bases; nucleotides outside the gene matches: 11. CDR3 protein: CASSSRGLAASNYEQYF. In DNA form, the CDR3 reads TGTGCCAGTAGTAGCCGGGGACTAGCGGCTTCTAACTACGAGCAGTACTTC.

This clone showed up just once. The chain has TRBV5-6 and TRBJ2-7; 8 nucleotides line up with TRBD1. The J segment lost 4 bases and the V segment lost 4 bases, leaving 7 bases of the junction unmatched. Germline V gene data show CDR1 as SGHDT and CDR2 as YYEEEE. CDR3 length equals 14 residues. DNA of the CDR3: TGTGCCAGCAGCCTAGGACAGGGCCAGTACGAGCAGTACTTC. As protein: CASSLGQGQYEQYF.

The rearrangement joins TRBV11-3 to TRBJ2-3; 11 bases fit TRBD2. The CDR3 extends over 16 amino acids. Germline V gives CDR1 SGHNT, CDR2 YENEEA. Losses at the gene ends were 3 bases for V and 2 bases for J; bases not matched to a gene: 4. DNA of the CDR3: TGTGCCAGCAGCTTCGGGACTAGCGGAAACACAGATACGCAGTATTTT. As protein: CASSFGTSGNTDTQYF.

The CDR3: CASSQDGTLNEKLFF. The DNA for the CDR3 is TGTGCCAGCAGCCAAGACGGGACATTAAATGAAAAACTGTTTTTT. V and J are TRBV4-2 and TRBJ1-4; possible D gene TRBD1, 6 bases. The CDR3 spans 15 residues. V dropped 0 bases and J dropped 5 bases, with 10 bases sitting between them. The germline V gene encodes CDR1 LGHNA and CDR2 YNFKEQ.

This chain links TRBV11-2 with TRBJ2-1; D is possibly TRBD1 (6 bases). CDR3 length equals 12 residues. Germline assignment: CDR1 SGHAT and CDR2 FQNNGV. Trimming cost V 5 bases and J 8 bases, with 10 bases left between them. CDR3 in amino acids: CASSPQGHEQFF. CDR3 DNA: TGTGCCAGCAGCCCACAGGGCCATGAGCAGTTCTTC.

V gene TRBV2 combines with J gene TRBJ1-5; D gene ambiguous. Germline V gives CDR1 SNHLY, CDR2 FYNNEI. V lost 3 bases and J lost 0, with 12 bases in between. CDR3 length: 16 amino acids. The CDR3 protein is CASSDGRLGSNQPQHF. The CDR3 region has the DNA TGTGCCAGCAGTGATGGGAGGCTGGGTAGCAATCAGCCCCAGCATTTT.

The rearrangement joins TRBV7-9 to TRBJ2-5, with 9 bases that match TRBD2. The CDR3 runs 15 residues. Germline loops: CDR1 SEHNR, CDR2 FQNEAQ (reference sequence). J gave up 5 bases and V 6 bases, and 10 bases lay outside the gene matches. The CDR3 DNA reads TGTGCCAGCAGGAAGTCGGCGGGGGGGCTGGAGACCCAGTACTTC. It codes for CASRKSAGGLETQYF.

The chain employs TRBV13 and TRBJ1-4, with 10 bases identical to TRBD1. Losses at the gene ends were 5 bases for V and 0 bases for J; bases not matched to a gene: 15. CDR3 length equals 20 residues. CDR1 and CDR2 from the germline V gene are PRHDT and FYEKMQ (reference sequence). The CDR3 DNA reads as TGTGCCAGCAGCACAAGAGAGGGGACAGGGGTTCCTACAACTAATGAAAAACTGTTTTTT. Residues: CASSTREGTGVPTTNEKLFF. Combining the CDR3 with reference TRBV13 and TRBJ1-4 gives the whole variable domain AAGVIQSPRHLIKEKRETATLKCYPIPRHDTVYWYQQGPGQDPQFLISFYEKMQSDKGSIPDRFSAQQFSDYHSELNMSSLELGDSALYFCASSTREGTGVPTTNEKLFFGSGTQLSVL.

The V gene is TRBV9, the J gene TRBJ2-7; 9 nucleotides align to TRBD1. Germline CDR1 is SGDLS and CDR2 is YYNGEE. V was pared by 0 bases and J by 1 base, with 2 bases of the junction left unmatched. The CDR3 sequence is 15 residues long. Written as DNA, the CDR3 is TGTGCCAGCAGCGTAGCCGGACAGGGGTCCTACGAGCAGTACTTC. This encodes CASSVAGQGSYEQYF.

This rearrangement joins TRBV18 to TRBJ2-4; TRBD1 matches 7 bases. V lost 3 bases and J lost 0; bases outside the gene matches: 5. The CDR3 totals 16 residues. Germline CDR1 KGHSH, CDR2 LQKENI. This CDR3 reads CASSPDRLLAKNIQYF. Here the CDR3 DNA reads TGTGCCAGCTCACCGGACAGGCTCCTAGCCAAAAACATTCAGTACTTC.

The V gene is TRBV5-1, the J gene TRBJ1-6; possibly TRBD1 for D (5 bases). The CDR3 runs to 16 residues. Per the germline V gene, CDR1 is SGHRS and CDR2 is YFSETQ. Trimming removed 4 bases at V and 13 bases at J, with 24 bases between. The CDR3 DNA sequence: TGCGCCAGCAGCGCGTCAAGCGGGACGGGACTTATTCCCCTCCACTTT. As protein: CASSASSGTGLIPLHF.

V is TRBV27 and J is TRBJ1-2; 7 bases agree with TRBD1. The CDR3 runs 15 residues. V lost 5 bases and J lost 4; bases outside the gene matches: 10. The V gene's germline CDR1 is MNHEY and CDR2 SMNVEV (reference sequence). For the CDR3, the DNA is TGTGCCAGCAGTAACCGACAGGGAGGAACCTATGGCTACACCTTC. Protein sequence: CASSNRQGGTYGYTF.

CDR3 sequence: CASSGAGYFGNTGELFF. The CDR3 nucleotides are TGTGCCAGCAGTGGCGCAGGGTATTTTGGGAACACCGGGGAGCTGTTTTTT. The chain combines TRBV25-1 with TRBJ2-2, with D possibly TRBD1 on 5 matching bases. Trimming pared 4 bases from V and 1 base from J, leaving 16 bases between. CDR3 length equals 17 residues. In germline, CDR1 is MGHDK, CDR2 SYGVNS.

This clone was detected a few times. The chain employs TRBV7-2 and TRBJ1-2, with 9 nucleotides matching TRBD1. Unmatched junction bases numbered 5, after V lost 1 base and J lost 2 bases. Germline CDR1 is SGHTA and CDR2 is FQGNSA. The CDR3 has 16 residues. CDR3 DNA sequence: TGTGCCAGCAGCTTAGGGGGACAGGGAATGAACTATGGCTACACCTTC. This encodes CASSLGGQGMNYGYTF.

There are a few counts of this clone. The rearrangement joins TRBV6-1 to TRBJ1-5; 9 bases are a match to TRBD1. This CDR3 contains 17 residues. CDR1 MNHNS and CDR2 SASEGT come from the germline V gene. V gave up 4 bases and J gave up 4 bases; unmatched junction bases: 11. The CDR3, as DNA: TGTGCCAGCAGTGTAGGACAGGGGAACGGGGGAAATCAGCCCCAGCATTTT. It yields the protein CASSVGQGNGGNQPQHF.

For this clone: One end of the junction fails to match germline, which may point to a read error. Written as DNA, the CDR3 is TGTGCCAGCAGCATAGCCGGGACTAGCGGGTTCGAGCAGTACTTC. Its translation is CASSIAGTSGFEQYF. The rearrangement uses TRBV7-2 and TRBJ2-7, with 12 bases aligning to TRBD2. Germline CDR1 SGHTA, CDR2 FQGNSA. This CDR3 contains 15 residues. The whole variable domain, remainder taken from reference TRBV7-2 and TRBJ2-7, is GAGVSQSPSNKVTEKGKDVELRCDPISGHTALYWYRQSLGQGLEFLIYFQGNSAPDKSGLPSDRFSAERTGGSVSTLTIQRTQQEDSAVYLCASSIAGTSGFEQYFGPGTRLTVT.

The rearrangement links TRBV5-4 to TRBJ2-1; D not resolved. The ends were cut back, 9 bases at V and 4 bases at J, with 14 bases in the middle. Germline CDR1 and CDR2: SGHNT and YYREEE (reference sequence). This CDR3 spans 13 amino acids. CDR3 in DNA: TGTGCCACCCTTACAGAATCTTACAATGAGCAGTTCTTC. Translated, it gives CATLTESYNEQFF.

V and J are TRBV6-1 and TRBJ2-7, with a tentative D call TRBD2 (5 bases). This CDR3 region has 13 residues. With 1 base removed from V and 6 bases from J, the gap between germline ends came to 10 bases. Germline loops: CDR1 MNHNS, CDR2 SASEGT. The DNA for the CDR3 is TGTGCCAGCAGTGAAGGAGAGGGCACCGAGCAGTACTTC. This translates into CASSEGEGTEQYF.

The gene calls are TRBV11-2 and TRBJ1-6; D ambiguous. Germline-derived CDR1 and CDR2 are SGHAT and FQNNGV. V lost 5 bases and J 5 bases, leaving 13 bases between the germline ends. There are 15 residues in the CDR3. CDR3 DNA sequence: TGTGCCAGCAGCCCCACGTTGCAGAATAATTCACCCCTCCACTTT. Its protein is CASSPTLQNNSPLHF.

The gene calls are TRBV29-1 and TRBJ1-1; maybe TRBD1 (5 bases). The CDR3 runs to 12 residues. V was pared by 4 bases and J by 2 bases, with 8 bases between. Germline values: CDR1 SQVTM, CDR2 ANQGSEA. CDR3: CSVVRVNTEAFF. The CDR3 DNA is TGCAGCGTTGTCAGGGTCAACACTGAAGCTTTCTTT.